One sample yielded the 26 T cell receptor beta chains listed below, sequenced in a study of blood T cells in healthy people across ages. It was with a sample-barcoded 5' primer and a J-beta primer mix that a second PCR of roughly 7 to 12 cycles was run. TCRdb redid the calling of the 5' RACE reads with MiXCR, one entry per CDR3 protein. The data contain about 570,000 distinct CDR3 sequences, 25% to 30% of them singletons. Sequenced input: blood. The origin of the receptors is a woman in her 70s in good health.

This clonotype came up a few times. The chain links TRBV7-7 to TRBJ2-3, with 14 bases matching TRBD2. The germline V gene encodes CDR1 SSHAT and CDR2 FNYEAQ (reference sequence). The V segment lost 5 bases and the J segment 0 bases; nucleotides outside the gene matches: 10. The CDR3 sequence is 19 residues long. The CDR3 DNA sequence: TGTGCCAGCAGCGCTGGGGGGACTAGCGGGGGTGGAAGCACAGATACGCAGTATTTT. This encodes CASSAGGTSGGGSTDTQYF.

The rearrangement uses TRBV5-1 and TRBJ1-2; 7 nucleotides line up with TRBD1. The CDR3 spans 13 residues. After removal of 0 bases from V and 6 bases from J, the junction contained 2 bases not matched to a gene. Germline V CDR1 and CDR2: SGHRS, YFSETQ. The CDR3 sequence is CASSLEGGDGYTF. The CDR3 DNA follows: TGCGCCAGCAGCTTGGAAGGGGGCGATGGCTACACCTTC.

The DNA of the CDR3 is TGTGCCAGCAGCTGGGACTTAGAGACCCAGTACTTC. Its protein product is CASSWDLETQYF. J is TRBJ2-5 and V is TRBV11-3; maybe TRBD2 (6 bases). V was trimmed by 4 bases and J by 4 bases, leaving 7 bases between them. Germline lookup yields CDR1 SGHNT and CDR2 YENEEA. CDR3 length equals 12 residues.

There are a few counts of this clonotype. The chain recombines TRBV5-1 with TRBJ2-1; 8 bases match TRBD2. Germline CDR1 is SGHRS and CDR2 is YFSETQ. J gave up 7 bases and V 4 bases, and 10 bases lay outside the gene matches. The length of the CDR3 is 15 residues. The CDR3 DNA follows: TGCGCCAGCAGCCCAGGACTAGCAGGTCCGAATGAGCAGTTCTTC. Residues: CASSPGLAGPNEQFF. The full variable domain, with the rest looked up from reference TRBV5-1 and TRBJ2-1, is KAGVTQTPRYLIKTRGQQVTLSCSPISGHRSVSWYQQTPGQGLQFLFEYFSETQRNKGNFPGRFSGRQFSNSRSEMNVSTLELGDSALYLCASSPGLAGPNEQFFGPGTRLTVL.

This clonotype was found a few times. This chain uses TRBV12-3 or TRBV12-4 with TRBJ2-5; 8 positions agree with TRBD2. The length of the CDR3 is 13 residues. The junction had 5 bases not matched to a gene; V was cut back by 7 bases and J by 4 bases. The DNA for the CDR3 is TGTGCCAGCAAGACGCGGGGGGCAGAGACCCAGTACTTC. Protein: CASKTRGAETQYF.

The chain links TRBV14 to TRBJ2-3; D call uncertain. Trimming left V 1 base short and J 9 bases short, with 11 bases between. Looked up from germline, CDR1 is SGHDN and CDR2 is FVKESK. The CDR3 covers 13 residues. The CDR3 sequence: CASSQGPRGTQYF. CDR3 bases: TGTGCCAGCAGCCAAGGGCCTAGAGGCACGCAGTATTTT.

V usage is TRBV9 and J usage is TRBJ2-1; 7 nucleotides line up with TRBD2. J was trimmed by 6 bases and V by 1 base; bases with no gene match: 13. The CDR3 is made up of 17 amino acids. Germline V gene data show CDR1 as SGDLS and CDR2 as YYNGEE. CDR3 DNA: TGTGCCAGCAGCGTATCCCTAGCGGAATCACTGGGCAATGAGCAGTTCTTC. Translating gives CASSVSLAESLGNEQFF.

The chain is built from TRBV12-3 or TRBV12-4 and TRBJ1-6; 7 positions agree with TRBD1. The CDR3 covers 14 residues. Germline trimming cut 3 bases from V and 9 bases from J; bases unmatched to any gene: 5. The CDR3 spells CASSFRQGASPLHF. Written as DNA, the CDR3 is TGTGCCAGCAGTTTCCGACAGGGAGCTTCACCCCTCCACTTT.

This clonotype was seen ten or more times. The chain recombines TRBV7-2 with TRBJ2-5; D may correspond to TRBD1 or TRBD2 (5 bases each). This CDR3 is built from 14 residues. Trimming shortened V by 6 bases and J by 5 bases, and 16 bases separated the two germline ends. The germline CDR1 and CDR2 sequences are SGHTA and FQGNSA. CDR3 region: CASSPGGRRETQYF. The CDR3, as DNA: TGTGCCAGCAGTCCTGGGGGTCGCCGGGAGACCCAGTACTTC.

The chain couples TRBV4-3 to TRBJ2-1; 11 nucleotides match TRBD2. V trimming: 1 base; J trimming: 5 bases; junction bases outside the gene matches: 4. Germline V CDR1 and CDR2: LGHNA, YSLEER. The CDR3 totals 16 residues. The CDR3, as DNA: TGCGCCAGCAGCCAAGGGGTAGCGGGGGGGCACAATGAGCAGTTCTTC. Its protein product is CASSQGVAGGHNEQFF.

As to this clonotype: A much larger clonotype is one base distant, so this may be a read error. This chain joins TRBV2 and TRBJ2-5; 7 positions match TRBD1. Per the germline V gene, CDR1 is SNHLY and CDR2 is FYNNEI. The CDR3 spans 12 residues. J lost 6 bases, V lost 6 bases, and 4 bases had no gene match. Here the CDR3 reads CASREGAKTQYF. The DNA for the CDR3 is TGTGCCAGCAGAGAGGGGGCAAAGACCCAGTACTTC.

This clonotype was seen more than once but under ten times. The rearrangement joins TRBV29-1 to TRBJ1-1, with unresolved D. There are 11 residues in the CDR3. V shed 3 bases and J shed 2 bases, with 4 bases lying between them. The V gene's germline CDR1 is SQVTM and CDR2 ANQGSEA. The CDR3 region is CSVEGNTEAFF. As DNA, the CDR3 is TGCAGCGTTGAGGGTAACACTGAAGCTTTCTTT.

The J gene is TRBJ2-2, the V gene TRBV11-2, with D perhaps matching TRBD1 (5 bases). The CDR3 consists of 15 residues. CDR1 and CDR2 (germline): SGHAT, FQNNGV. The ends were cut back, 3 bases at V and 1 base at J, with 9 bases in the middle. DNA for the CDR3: TGTGCCAGCAGCTTCTGGCAGGGGAACACCGGGGAGCTGTTTTTT. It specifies CASSFWQGNTGELFF.

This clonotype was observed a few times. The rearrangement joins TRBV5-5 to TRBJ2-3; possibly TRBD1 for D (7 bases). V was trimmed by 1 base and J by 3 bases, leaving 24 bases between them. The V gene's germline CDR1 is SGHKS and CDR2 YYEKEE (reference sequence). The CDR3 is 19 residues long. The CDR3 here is CASSLSMRRGLLTTDTQYF. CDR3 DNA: TGTGCCAGCAGCTTGTCCATGCGGAGGGGGCTATTAACGACAGATACGCAGTATTTT.

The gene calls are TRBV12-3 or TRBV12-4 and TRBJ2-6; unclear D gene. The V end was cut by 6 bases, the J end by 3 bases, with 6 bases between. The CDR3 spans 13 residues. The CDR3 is CASSTGGANVLTF. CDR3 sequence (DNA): TGTGCCAGCAGCACCGGTGGGGCCAACGTCCTGACTTTC.

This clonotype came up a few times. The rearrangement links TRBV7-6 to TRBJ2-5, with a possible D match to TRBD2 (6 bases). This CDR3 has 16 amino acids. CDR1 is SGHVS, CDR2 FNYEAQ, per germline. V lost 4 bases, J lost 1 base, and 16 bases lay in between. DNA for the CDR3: TGTGCCAGCAGCTACCTCGGGGGTGGGGGCCAAGAGACCCAGTACTTC. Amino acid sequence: CASSYLGGGGQETQYF.

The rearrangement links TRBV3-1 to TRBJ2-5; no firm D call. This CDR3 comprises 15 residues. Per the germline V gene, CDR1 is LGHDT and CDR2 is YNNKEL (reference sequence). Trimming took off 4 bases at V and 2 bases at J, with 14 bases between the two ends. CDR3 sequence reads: CASSRRGSVQETQYF. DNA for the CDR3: TGTGCCAGCAGCCGCCGTGGCAGCGTGCAAGAGACCCAGTACTTC.

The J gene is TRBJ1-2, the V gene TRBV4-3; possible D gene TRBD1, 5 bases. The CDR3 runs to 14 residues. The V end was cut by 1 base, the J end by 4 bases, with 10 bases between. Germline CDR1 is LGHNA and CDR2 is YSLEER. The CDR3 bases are TGCGCCAGCAGCCAAGTCCTACAGGCCTATGGCTACACCTTC. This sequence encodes CASSQVLQAYGYTF.

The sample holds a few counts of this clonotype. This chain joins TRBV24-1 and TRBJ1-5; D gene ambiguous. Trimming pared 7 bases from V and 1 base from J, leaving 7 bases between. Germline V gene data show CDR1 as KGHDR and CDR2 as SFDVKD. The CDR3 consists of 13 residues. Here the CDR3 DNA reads TGTGCCACCAGCTCGGACAGCAATCAGCCCCAGCATTTT. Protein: CATSSDSNQPQHF.

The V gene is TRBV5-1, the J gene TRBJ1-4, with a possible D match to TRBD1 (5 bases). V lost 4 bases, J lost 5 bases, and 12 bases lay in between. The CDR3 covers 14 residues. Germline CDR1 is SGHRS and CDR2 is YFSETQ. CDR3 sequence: CASSTGHGNEKLFF. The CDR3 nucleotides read TGCGCCAGCAGCACCGGACACGGCAATGAAAAACTGTTTTTT.

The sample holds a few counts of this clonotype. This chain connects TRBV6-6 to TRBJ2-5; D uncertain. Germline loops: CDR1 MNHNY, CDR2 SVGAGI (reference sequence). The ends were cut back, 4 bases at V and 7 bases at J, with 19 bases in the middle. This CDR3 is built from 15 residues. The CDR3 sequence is CASSSRNTAGWTQYF. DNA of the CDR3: TGTGCCAGCAGTTCCCGGAACACCGCCGGTTGGACCCAGTACTTC.

CDR3 in DNA: TGCAGCGTGGCAGCAGGGTCGTGGGAGCAGTACTTC. It translates to CSVAAGSWEQYF. The chain recombines TRBV29-1 with TRBJ2-7; tentative D call: TRBD1 (5 bases). The CDR3 totals 12 residues. From germline, CDR1 is SQVTM and CDR2 ANQGSEA. V lost 6 bases, J lost 7 bases, and 16 bases lay in between.

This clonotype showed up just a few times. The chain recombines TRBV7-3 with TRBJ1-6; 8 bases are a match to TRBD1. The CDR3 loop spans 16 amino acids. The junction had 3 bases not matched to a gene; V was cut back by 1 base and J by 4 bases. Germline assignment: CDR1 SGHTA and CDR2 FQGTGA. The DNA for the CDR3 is TGTGCCAGCAGCTTAAGGGACAGGTCATATAATTCACCCCTCCACTTT. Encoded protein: CASSLRDRSYNSPLHF.

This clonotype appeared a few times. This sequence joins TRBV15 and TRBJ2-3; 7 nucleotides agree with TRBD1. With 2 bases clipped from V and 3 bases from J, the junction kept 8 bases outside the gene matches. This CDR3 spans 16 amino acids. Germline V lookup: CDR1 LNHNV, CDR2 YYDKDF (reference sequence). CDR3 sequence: CATSRRTGVNTDTQYF. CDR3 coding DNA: TGTGCCACCAGCAGAAGGACAGGCGTTAATACAGATACGCAGTATTTT.

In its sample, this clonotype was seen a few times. The chain's CDR3 is CASSLRDQRNNEQFF. The CDR3 DNA follows: TGTGCCAGCAGTTTACGGGACCAACGGAACAATGAGCAGTTCTTC. V usage is TRBV6-5 and J usage is TRBJ2-1; TRBD1 or TRBD2 may be the D gene (5 bases each). The CDR3 is 15 residues long. V shed 4 bases and J shed 5 bases, with 15 bases lying between them. Germline lookup yields CDR1 MNHEY and CDR2 SVGAGI.

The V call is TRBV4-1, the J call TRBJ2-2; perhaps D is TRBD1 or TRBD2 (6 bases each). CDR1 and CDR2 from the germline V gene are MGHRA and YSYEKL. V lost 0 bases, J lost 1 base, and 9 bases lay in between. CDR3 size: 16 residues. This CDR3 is CASSQEGGQNTGELFF. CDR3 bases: TGCGCCAGCAGCCAAGAAGGGGGGCAGAACACCGGGGAGCTGTTTTTT.